This T cell receptor beta chain is drawn from a study of beta chain features in type 1 diabetes. Study at large: There was similarity between patients and healthy donors in age, gender and cell yields.

This clone was counted between two and nine times. As every portion of the isolated RNA was reverse transcribed, the sequencing read expressed TCRB transcripts. Using immunoSEQ multiplex PCR, the repertoire was profiled, and TCRdb retains in-frame clones only, with some absent. The table records some 400,000 clones, less than 15% of them present only once. The CDR3 covers 11 residues. Germline CDR1 reads SNHLY; CDR2 reads FYNNEI. With 7 bases removed from V and 5 bases from J, the gap between germline ends came to 8 bases. This sequence joins TRBV2 and TRBJ2-5; no definite D call. Sequenced: naive CD4+ T cells from blood. The receptor comes from a woman under 30 in good health. The chain's CDR3 is CASMRRETQYF. The CDR3 region has the DNA TGTGCCAGCATGCGGCGGGAGACCCAGTACTTC.